The 7 T cell receptor beta chains listed next were all sequenced from one sample in a study of cytomegalovirus exposure and HLA in healthy donors. Use of 60 Vbeta and 13 Jbeta primers characterized the PCR. TCRdb's table, derived via immunoSEQ multiplex PCR, lists solely in-frame clones and lacks some. The data contain about 150,000 clones, approximately 79% of them singletons. The sample comprised PBMCs. The receptors derive from a woman in her forties in good health and CMV-seropositive.

V usage is TRBV7-9 and J usage is TRBJ1-5; possibly TRBD1 for D (5 bases). The CDR3 covers 15 residues. V was pared by 5 bases and J by 0 bases, with 11 bases between. Per the germline V gene, CDR1 is SEHNR and CDR2 is FQNEAQ (reference sequence). CDR3 sequence reads: CASSPTADSNQPQHF. DNA of the CDR3: TGTGCCAGCAGCCCGACAGCCGATAGCAATCAGCCCCAGCATTTT.

This chain joins TRBV11-1 and TRBJ2-5, with TRBD1 matching over 9 bases. The junction had 7 bases not matched to a gene; V was cut back by 1 base and J by 4 bases. Per the germline V gene, CDR1 is SGHAT and CDR2 is FQDESV (reference sequence). The CDR3 contains 16 residues. CDR3 loop: CASSLVIGQGTETQYF. The CDR3 DNA sequence: TGTGCCAGCAGCTTAGTTATCGGACAGGGGACAGAGACCCAGTACTTC.

The chain has TRBV12-5 and TRBJ1-2, with D hard to call. Germline V gives CDR1 LGHNT, CDR2 FRNRAP. The CDR3 loop spans 13 amino acids. Trimming removed 5 bases from V and 7 bases from J, with 14 bases in between. The CDR3 reads CASGALLAGGYTF. CDR3 sequence (DNA): TGTGCTAGTGGTGCACTTTTAGCGGGTGGCTACACCTTC. The full variable domain, in which reference TRBV12-5 and TRBJ1-2 provide the parts outside the CDR3, is DARVTQTPRHKVTEMGQEVTMRCQPILGHNTVFWYRQTMMQGLELLAYFRNRAPLDDSGMPKDRFSAEMPDATLATLKIQPSEPRDSAVYFCASGALLAGGYTFGSGTRLTVV.

The chain links TRBV4-1 to TRBJ1-2; D not certain. Deletions cut 2 bases from V and 6 bases from J, with 16 bases between. This CDR3 has 15 amino acids. Germline values: CDR1 MGHRA, CDR2 YSYEKL. The CDR3 region has the DNA TGCGCCAGCAGCCAAACTAGGTCCTTTTGGGATGGCTACACCTTC. It yields the protein CASSQTRSFWDGYTF.

V is TRBV13 and J is TRBJ1-1, with 7 bases that match TRBD1. The V gene end was trimmed by 5 bases and the J gene end by 4 bases; junction bases not matched to a gene: 7. Germline-derived CDR1 and CDR2 are PRHDT and FYEKMQ (reference sequence). The CDR3 covers 14 residues. CDR3 DNA: TGTGCCAGCAGCAACCGGGACAGAGGCACTGAAGCTTTCTTT. Protein product: CASSNRDRGTEAFF.

The V gene is TRBV5-1, the J gene TRBJ1-1; possible D gene TRBD1, 6 bases. Deletions cut 4 bases from V and 4 bases from J, with 17 bases between. This CDR3 has 15 amino acids. Germline CDR1 and CDR2: SGHRS and YFSETQ. The DNA for the CDR3 is TGCGCCAGCAGCCCCGGGGGGACACCTGGCACTGAAGCTTTCTTT. Translation gives CASSPGGTPGTEAFF.

V is TRBV2 and J is TRBJ2-4, with D unclear. V was pared by 4 bases and J by 8 bases, with 15 bases between. This CDR3 has 14 amino acids. The V gene's germline CDR1 is SNHLY and CDR2 FYNNEI. In DNA, the CDR3 is TGTGCCAGCAGTGGTAACCCCGAGAGAGACATTCAGTACTTC. The encoded protein is CASSGNPERDIQYF.